This TCR beta chain was observed in a study of blood T cells in healthy people across ages. Deletions cut 1 base from V and 3 bases from J, with 10 bases between. The CDR3 sequence is 14 residues long. CDR1 and CDR2 (germline): SGHTA, FQGNSA. This clonotype turned up a few times. PCR was performed a second time for roughly 7 to 11 cycles using a sample-barcoded 5' primer and a J-beta primer mix. TCRdb fed the 5' RACE reads into MiXCR, producing one record per CDR3 protein. The data show roughly 1.5 million distinct CDR3 sequences, with about 42% seen just once and under 5% held by the top ten. The V and J genes are TRBV7-2 and TRBJ2-7; D is unresolved. The sequence derives from a woman aged 18-30 years in good health. The specimen was blood. The CDR3 sequence: CASSLGWQNYEQYF. CDR3 in DNA: TGTGCCAGCAGCTTAGGATGGCAGAACTACGAGCAGTACTTC. Based on the CDR3 plus reference TRBV7-2 and TRBJ2-7, the full variable domain is GAGVSQSPSNKVTEKGKDVELRCDPISGHTALYWYRQSLGQGLEFLIYFQGNSAPDKSGLPSDRFSAERTGGSVSTLTIQRTQQEDSAVYLCASSLGWQNYEQYFGPGTRLTVT.